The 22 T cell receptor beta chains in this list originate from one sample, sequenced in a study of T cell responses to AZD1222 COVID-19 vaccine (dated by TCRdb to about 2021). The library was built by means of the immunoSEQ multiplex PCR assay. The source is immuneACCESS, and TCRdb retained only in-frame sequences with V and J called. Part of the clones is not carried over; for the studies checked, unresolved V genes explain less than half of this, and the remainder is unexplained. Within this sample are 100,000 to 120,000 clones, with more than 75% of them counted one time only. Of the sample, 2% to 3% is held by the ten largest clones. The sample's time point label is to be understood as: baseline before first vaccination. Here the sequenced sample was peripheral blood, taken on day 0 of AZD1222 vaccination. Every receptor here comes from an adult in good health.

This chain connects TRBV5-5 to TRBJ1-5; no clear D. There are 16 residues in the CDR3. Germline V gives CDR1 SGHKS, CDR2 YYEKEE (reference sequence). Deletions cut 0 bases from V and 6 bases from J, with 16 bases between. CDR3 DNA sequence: TGTGCCAGCAGCTTGGATGGGTCCGGGGTTGGTCAGCCCCAGCATTTT. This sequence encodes CASSLDGSGVGQPQHF.

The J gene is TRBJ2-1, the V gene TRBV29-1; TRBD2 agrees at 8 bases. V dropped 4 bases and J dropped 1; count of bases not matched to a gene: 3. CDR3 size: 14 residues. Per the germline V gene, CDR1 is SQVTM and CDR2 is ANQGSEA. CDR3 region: CSVGAGVSYNEQFF. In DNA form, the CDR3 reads TGCAGCGTTGGAGCGGGAGTTTCCTACAATGAGCAGTTCTTC.

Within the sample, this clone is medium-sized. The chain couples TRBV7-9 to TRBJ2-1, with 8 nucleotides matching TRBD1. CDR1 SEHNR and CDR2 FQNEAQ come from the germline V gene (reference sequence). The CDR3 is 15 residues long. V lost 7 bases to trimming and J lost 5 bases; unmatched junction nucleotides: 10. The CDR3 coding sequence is TGTGCCAGCATCGATACCGGGACAGGTCACAATGAGCAGTTCTTC. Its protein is CASIDTGTGHNEQFF. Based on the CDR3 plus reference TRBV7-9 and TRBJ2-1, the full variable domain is DTGVSQNPRHKITKRGQNVTFRCDPISEHNRLYWYRQTLGQGPEFLTYFQNEAQLEKSRLLSDRFSAERPKGSFSTLEIQRTEQGDSAMYLCASIDTGTGHNEQFFGPGTRLTVL.

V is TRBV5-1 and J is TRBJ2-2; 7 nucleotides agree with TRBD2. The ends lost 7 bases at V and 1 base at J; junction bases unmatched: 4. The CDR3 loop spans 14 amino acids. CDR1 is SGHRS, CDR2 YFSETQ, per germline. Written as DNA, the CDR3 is TGCGCCAGCTACCCTAGCGGGAACACCGGGGAGCTGTTTTTT. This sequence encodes CASYPSGNTGELFF.

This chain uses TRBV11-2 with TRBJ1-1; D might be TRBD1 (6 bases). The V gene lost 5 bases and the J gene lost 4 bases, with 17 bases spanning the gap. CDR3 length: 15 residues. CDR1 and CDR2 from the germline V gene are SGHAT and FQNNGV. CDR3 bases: TGTGCCAGCAGCCTGCTCGGGGGGGCGGGCACTGAAGCTTTCTTT. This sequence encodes CASSLLGGAGTEAFF.

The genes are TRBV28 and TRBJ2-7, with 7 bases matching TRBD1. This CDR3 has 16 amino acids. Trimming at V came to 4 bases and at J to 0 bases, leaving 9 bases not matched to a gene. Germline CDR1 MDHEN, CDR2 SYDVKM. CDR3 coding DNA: TGTGCCAGCAGTTCTCAACCCGACAGGGCCTCCTACGAGCAGTACTTC. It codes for CASSSQPDRASYEQYF.

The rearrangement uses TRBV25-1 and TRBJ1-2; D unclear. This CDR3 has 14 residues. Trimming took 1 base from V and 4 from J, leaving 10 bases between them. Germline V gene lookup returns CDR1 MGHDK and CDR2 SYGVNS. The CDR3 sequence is CASSEFHTGYGYTF. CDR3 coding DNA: TGTGCCAGCAGTGAATTCCACACGGGCTATGGCTACACCTTC.

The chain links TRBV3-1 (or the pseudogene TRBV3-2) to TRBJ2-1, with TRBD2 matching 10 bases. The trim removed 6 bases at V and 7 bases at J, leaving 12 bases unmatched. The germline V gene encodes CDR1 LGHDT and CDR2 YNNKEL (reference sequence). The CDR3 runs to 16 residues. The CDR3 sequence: CASRIRSSGRINEQFF. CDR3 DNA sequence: TGTGCCAGCAGAATTCGGAGTAGCGGGAGGATTAATGAGCAGTTCTTC.

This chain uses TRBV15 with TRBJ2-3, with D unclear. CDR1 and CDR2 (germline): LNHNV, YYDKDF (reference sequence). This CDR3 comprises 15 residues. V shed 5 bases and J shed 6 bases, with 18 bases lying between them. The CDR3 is CATSHRQILGDTQYF. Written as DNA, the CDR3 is TGTGCCACCAGCCACAGACAAATCCTTGGGGATACGCAGTATTTT.

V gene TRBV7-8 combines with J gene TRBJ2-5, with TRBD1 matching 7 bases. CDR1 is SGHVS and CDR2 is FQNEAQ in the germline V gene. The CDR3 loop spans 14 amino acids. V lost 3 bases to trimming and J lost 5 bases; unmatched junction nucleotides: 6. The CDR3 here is CASSLVGGGETQYF. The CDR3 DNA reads TGTGCCAGCAGCTTGGTAGGGGGCGGTGAGACCCAGTACTTC.

The DNA of the CDR3 is TGTGCCAGCAGCTTAACCGGAGGGGGGGACGACGAGCAGTACTTC. Translation: CASSLTGGGDDEQYF. V and J are TRBV7-3 and TRBJ2-7; possibly TRBD2 for D (7 bases). The CDR3 runs to 15 residues. The germline V and J ends were trimmed by 0 bases and 5 bases, with 14 bases remaining between them. Germline V gene lookup returns CDR1 SGHTA and CDR2 FQGTGA.

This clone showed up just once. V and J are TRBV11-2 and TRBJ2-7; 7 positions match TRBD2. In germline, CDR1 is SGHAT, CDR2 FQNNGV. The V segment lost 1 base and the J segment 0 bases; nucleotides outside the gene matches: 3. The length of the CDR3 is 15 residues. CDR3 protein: CASSLGTSLSYEQYF. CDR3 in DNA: TGTGCCAGCAGCTTAGGGACTAGTCTCTCCTACGAGCAGTACTTC.

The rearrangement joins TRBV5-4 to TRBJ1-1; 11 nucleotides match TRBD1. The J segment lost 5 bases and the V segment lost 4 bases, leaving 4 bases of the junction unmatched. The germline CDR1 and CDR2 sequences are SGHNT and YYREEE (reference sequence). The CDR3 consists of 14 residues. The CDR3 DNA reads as TGTGCCAGCAGCGAGGGACAGGGGGGAACTGAAGCTTTCTTT. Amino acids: CASSEGQGGTEAFF.

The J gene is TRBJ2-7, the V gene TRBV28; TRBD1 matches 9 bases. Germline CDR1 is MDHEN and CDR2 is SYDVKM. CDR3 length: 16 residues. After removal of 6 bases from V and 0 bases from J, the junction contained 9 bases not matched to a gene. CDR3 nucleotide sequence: TGTGCCAGCAGCCTTAACTCGGGACAGGGCTCCTACGAGCAGTACTTC. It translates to CASSLNSGQGSYEQYF.

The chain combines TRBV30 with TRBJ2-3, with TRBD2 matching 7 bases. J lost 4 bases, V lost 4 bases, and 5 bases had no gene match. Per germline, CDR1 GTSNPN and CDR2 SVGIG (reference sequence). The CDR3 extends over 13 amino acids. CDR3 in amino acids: CAWKRGTADTQYF. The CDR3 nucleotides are TGTGCCTGGAAGCGGGGTACCGCAGATACGCAGTATTTT.

In DNA form, the CDR3 reads TGCGCCAGCAGCTTGACCACAGGGGAGACCATATATTTT. Translated, it gives CASSLTTGETIYF. V usage is TRBV5-1 and J usage is TRBJ1-3, with 7 bases aligning to TRBD1. Per the germline V gene, CDR1 is SGHRS and CDR2 is YFSETQ. Unmatched junction bases numbered 5, after V lost 1 base and J lost 10 bases. The CDR3 contains 13 residues. The whole variable domain, filled in from reference TRBV5-1 and TRBJ1-3, reads KAGVTQTPRYLIKTRGQQVTLSCSPISGHRSVSWYQQTPGQGLQFLFEYFSETQRNKGNFPGRFSGRQFSNSRSEMNVSTLELGDSALYLCASSLTTGETIYFGEGSWLTVV.

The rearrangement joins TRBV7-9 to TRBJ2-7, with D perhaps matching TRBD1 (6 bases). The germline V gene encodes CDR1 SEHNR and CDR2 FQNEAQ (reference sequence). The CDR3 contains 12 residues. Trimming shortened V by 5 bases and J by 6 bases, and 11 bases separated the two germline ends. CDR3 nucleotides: TGTGCCAGCAGCCTACAGGGCATCGAGCAGTACTTC. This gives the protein CASSLQGIEQYF.

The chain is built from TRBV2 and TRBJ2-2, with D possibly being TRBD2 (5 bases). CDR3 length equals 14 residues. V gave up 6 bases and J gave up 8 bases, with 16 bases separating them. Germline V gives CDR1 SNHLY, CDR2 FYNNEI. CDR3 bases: TGTGCCAGCAGGATACTTCCGGAGCGGGGGGAGCTGTTTTTT. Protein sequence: CASRILPERGELFF.

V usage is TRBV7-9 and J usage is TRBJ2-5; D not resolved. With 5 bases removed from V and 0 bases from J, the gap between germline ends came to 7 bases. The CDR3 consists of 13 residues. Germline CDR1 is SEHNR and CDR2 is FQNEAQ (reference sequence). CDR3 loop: CASSLTYQETQYF. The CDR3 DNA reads TGTGCCAGCAGCCTAACGTACCAAGAGACCCAGTACTTC.

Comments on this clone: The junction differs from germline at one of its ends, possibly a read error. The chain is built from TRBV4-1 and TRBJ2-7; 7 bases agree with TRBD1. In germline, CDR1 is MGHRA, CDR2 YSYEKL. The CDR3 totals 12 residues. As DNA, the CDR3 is TGCGCCAGCAGCCAAGATGGGACAGCCAAGAACTTC. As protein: CASSQDGTAKNF.

The CDR3 sequence is CASSQGVTGELFF. The CDR3 nucleotides read TGTGCCAGCAGCCAAGGGGTTACCGGGGAGCTGTTTTTT. The chain has TRBV6-5 and TRBJ2-2, with a tentative D call TRBD1 (5 bases). The CDR3 has 13 amino acids. V was cut by 6 bases and J by 5 bases, with 10 bases left in between. Germline CDR1 MNHEY, CDR2 SVGAGI.

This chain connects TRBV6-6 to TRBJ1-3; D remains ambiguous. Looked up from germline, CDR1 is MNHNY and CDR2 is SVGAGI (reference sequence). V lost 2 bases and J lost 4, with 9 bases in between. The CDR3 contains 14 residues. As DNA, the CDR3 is TGTGCCAGCAGTTACGTCGGGGAGGGAAACACCATATATTTT. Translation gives CASSYVGEGNTIYF.